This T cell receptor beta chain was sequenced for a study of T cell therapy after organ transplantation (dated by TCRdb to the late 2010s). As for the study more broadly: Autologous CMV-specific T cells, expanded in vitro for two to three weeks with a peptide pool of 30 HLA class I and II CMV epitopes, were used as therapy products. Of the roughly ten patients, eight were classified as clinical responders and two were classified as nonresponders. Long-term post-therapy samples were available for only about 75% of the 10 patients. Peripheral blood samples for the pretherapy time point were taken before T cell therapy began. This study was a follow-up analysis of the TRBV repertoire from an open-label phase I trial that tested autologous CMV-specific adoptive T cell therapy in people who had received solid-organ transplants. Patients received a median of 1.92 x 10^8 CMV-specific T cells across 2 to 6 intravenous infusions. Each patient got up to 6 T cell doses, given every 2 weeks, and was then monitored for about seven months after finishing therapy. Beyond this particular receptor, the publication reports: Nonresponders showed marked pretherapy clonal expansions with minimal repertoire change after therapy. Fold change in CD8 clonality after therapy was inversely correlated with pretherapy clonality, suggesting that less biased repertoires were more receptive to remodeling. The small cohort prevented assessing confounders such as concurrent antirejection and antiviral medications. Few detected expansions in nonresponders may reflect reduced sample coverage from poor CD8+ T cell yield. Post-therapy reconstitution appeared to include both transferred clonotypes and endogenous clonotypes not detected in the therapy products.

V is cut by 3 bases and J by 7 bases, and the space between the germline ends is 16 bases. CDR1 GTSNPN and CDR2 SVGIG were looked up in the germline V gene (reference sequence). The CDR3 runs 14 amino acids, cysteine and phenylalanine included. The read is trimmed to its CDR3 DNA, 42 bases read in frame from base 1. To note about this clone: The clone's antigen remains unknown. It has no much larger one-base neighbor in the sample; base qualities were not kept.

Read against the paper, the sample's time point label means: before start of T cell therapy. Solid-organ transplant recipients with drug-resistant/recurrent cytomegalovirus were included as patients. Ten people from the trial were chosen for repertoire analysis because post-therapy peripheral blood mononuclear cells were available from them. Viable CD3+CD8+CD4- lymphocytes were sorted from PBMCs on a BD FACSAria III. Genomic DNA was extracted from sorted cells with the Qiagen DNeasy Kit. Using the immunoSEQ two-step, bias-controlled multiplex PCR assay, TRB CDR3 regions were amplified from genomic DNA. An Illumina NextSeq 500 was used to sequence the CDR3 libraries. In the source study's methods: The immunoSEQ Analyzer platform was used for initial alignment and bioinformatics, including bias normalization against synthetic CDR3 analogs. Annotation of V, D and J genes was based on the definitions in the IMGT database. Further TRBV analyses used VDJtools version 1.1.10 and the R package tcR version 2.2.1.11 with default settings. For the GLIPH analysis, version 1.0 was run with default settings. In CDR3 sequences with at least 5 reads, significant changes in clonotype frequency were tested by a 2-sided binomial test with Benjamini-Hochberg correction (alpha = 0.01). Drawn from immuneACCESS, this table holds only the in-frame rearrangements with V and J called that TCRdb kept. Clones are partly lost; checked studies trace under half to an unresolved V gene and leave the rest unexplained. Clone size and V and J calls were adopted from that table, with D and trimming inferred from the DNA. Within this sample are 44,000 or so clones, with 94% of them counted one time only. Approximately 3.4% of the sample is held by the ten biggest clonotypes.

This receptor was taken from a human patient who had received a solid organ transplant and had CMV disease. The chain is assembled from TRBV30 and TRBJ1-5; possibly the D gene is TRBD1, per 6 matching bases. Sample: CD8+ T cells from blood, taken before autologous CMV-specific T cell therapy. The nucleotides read TGTGCCTGGAGCTCTCTCAGGGGCGGACAGCCCCAGCATTTT. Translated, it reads CAWSSLRGGQPQHF.